This T cell receptor beta chain came from a study of T-cell reconstitution after alpha-beta-depleted transplantation in children. Preparing the TCRbeta library involved the use of unique molecular identifiers. TCRdb re-called the PCR reads through MiXCR, storing one row per CDR3 protein. The sample includes 450,000 to 600,000 distinct CDR3 sequences, 32% seen only once; the top ten take around 2.4%. Source: PBMCs from the stem cell graft donor, taken from the stem cell graft. This TCR came from a human donor who donated a stem cell graft to a child with aplastic anemia.

Written as DNA, the CDR3 is TGTGCCAGCAGCCCGAGGGGGGCAGGAGCTCTGAACACTGAAGCTTTCTTT. This sequence encodes CASSPRGAGALNTEAFF. The chain carries TRBV7-2 and TRBJ1-1; TRBD1 might be the D (6 bases). Germline V gives CDR1 SGHTA, CDR2 FQGNSA. There are 17 residues in the CDR3. Trimming pared 5 bases from V and 0 bases from J, leaving 19 bases between.